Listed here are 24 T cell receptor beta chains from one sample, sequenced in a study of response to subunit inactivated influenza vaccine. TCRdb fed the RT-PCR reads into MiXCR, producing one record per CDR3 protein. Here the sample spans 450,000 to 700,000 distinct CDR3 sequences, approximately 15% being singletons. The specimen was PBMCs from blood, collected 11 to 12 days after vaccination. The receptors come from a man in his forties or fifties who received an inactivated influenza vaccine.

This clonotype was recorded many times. CDR3 in amino acids: CASSHGDGLPLHF. As DNA, the CDR3 is TGTGCCAGCAGCCATGGGGACGGATTACCCCTCCACTTT. The gene calls are TRBV7-2 and TRBJ1-6; a possible D gene is TRBD1 (5 bases). From germline, CDR1 is SGHTA and CDR2 FQGNSA. The CDR3 is 13 amino acids. Between the trimmed V and J ends, which lost 5 bases and 12 bases, there was a span of 14 bases. The full variable domain, its missing parts supplied by reference TRBV7-2 and TRBJ1-6, is GAGVSQSPSNKVTEKGKDVELRCDPISGHTALYWYRQSLGQGLEFLIYFQGNSAPDKSGLPSDRFSAERTGGSVSTLTIQRTQQEDSAVYLCASSHGDGLPLHFGNGTRLTVT.

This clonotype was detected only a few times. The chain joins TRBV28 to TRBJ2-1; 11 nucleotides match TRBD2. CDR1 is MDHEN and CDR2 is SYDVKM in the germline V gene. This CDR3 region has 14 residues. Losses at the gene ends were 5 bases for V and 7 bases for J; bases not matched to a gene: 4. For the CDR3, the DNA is TGTGCCAGCAGTATAGCGGGAGGGTGGAATGAGCAGTTCTTC. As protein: CASSIAGGWNEQFF.

The CDR3 loop is CASSLGGTGGFGEQYF. CDR3 DNA: TGCGCCAGCAGCTTAGGGGGGACAGGGGGCTTTGGCGAGCAGTACTTC. V is TRBV5-1 and J is TRBJ2-7; 12 bases fit TRBD1. The CDR3 spans 16 residues. V shed 2 bases, J shed 6 bases, and the junction held 9 bases outside the gene matches. In germline, CDR1 is SGHRS, CDR2 YFSETQ.

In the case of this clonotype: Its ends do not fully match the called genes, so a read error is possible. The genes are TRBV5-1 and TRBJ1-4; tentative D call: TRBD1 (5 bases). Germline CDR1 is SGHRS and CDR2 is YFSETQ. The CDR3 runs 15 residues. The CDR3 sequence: CGSSPTAGPNEKLFF. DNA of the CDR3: TGCGGCAGCAGCCCTACGGCAGGGCCTAATGAAAAACTGTTTTTT.

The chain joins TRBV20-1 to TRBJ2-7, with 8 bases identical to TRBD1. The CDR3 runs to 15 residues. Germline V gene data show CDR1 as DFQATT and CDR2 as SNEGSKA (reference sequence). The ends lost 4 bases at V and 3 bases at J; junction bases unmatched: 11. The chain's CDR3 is CSAMDPGQVNYEQYF. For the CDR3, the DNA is TGCAGTGCTATGGACCCGGGACAGGTCAACTACGAGCAGTACTTC.

In nucleotides, the CDR3 is TGTGCCAGCAGCTTACAGGAGCGGGGGGCCTATGAGCAGTTCTTC. Encoded protein: CASSLQERGAYEQFF. The chain couples TRBV7-8 to TRBJ2-1, with 9 bases fitting TRBD2. CDR1 SGHVS and CDR2 FQNEAQ come from the germline V gene. The CDR3 runs 15 residues. V was clipped by 2 bases and J by 8 bases; unmatched bases: 7.

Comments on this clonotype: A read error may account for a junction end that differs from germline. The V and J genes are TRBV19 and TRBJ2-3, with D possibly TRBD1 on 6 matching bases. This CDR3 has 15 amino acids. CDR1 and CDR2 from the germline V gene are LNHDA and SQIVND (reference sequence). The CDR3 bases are TGTGCCAGTATCGCCGGGACACGTAGCACAGATACGCACTATTTT. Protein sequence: CASIAGTRSTDTHYF.

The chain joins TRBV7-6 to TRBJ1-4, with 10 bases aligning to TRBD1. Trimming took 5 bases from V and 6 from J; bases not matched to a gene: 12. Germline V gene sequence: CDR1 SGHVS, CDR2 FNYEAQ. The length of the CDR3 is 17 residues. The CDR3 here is CASSRPRDGQGDEKLFF. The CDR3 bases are TGTGCCAGCAGCCGCCCTAGAGATGGACAGGGGGATGAAAAACTGTTTTTT.

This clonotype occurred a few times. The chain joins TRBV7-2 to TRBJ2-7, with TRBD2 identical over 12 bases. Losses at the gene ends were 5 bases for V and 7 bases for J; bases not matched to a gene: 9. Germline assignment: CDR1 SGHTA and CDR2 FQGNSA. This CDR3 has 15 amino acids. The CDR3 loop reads CASSPQLAGGGEQYF. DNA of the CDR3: TGTGCCAGCAGCCCTCAACTAGCGGGGGGCGGTGAGCAGTACTTC.

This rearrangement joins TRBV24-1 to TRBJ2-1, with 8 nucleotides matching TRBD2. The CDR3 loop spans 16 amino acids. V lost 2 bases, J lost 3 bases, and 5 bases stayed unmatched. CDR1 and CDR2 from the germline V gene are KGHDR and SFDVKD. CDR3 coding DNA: TGTGCCACCAGTGATTGGGGCCTAGCGGGCTACAATGAGCAGTTCTTC. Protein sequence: CATSDWGLAGYNEQFF.

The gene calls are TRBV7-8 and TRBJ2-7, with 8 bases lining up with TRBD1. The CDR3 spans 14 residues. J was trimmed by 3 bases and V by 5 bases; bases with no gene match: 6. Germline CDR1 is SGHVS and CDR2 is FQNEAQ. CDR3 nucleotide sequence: TGTGCCAGCAGCATGGACAGGGTAGACTACGAGCAGTACTTC. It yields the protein CASSMDRVDYEQYF.

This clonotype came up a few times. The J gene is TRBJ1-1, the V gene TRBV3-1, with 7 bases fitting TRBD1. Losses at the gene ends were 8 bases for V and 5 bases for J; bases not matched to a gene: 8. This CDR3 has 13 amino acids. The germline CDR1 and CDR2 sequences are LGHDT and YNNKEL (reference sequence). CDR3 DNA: TGTGCCAGCGGAACAGGGGCTCAGACTGAAGCTTTCTTT. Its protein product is CASGTGAQTEAFF.

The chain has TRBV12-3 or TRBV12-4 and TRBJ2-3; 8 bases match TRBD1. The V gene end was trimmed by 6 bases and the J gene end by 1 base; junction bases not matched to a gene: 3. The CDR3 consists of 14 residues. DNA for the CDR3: TGTGCCAGCAGACAACAGGGGGGCACAGATACGCAGTATTTT. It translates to CASRQQGGTDTQYF.

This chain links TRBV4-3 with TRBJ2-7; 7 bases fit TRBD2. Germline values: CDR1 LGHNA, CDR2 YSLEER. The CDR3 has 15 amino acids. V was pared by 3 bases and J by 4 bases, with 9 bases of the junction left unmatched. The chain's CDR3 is CASSHLAASAYEQYF. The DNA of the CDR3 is TGCGCCAGCAGCCACCTAGCGGCTTCAGCGTACGAGCAGTACTTC.

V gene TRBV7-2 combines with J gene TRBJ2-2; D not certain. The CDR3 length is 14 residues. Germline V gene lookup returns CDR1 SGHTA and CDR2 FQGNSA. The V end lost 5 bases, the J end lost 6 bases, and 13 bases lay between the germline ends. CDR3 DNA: TGTGCCAGCAGCCCAGCCCTAAGGGCCGGGGAGCTGTTTTTT. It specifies CASSPALRAGELFF.

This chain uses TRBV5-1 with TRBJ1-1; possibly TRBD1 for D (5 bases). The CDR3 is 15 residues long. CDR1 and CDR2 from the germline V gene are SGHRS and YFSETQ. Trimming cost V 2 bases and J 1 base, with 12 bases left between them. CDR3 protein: CASSLPGLGNTEAFF. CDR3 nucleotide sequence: TGCGCCAGCAGCTTACCGGGACTTGGGAACACTGAAGCTTTCTTT.

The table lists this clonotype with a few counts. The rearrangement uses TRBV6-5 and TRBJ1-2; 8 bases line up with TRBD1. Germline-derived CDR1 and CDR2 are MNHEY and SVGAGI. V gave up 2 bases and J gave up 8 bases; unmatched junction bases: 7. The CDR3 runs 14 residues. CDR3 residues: CASSYGLDRGGYTF. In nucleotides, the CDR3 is TGTGCCAGCAGTTACGGTCTTGACAGGGGCGGCTACACCTTC.

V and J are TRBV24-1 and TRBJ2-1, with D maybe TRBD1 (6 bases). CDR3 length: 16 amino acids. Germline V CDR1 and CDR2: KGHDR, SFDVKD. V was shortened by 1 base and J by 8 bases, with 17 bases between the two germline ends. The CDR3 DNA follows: TGTGCCACCAGTGATTTTGCAGGGGATGCGATCTATGAGCAGTTCTTC. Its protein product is CATSDFAGDAIYEQFF.

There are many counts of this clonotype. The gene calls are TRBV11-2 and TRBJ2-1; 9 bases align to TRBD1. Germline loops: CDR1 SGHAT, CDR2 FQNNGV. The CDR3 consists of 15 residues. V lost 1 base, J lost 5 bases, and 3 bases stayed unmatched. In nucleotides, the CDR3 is TGTGCCAGCAGCTTAGTAACAGGGGGCCACAATGAGCAGTTCTTC. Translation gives CASSLVTGGHNEQFF.

As DNA, the CDR3 is TGTGCCAGCAGCCGTACCAAGACAGGGTTGGTCTCTGGGGCCAACGTCCTGACTTTC. It yields the protein CASSRTKTGLVSGANVLTF. This sequence joins TRBV6-1 and TRBJ2-6, with 7 bases identical to TRBD1. The germline CDR1 and CDR2 sequences are MNHNS and SASEGT. This CDR3 comprises 19 residues. V shed 6 bases, J shed 0 bases, and the junction held 14 bases outside the gene matches.

The CDR3 bases are TGTGCCAGCAGTATAACAGGGGGCGGGAACGAGCAGTACTTC. Translated, it gives CASSITGGGNEQYF. V is TRBV2 and J is TRBJ2-7; 9 bases map to TRBD1. CDR3 length equals 14 residues. Trimming cost V 5 bases and J 5 bases; bases outside gene matches: 7. Germline V gives CDR1 SNHLY, CDR2 FYNNEI.

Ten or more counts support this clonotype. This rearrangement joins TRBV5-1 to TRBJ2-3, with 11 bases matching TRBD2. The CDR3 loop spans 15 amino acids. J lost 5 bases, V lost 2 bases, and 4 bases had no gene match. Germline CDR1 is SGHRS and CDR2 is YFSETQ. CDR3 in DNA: TGCGCCAGCAGCTTTAGCGGGGGGGCCAAAGATACGCAGTATTTT. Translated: CASSFSGGAKDTQYF.

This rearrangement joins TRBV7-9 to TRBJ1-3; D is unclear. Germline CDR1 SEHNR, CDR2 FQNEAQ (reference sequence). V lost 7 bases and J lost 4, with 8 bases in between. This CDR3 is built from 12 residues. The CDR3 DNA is TGTGCCAGCACGGGGTTCGGAAACACCATATATTTT. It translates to CASTGFGNTIYF. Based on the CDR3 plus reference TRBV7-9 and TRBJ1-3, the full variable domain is DTGVSQNPRHKITKRGQNVTFRCDPISEHNRLYWYRQTLGQGPEFLTYFQNEAQLEKSRLLSDRFSAERPKGSFSTLEIQRTEQGDSAMYLCASTGFGNTIYFGEGSWLTVV.

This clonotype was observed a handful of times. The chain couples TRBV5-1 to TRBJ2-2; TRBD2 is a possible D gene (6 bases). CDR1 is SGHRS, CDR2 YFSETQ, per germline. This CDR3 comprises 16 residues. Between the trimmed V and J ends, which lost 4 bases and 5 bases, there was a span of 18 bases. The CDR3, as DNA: TGCGCCAGCAGCCCGGCTGGGGAGAGCGGGACCGGGGAGCTGTTTTTT. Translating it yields CASSPAGESGTGELFF.